This T cell receptor (beta chain) was obtained from a study of blood T cell repertoires in COVID-19. On the study more broadly: Collection of acute and convalescent COVID-19 samples took place in the United States, Italy and Spain.

Participants spanned ages roughly 18 to 95 years and resided in around 25 US areas. Which cohort a participant joined came from the clinical history participants gave. CDR1 and CDR2 from the germline V gene are SGHRS and YFSETQ. The CDR3 sequence is 16 residues long. V was cut by 0 bases and J by 0 bases, with 10 bases left in between. Per the authors' pipeline: Estimates of nucleated cell counts were drawn from the amplification of reference gene primers. TCRdb's copy holds only in-frame clones and misses some; the assay was immunoSEQ multiplex PCR. The V and J calls and the clone size are those of that table, but D and trimming were determined from the DNA. The table includes 120,000 to 150,000 clones, around 90% detected once.

The chain employs TRBV5-1 and TRBJ2-1; possibly TRBD1 for D (6 bases). The sample taken for sequencing was PBMCs or T cells enriched from blood (not recorded which). The TCR originated in a woman aged 40 to 50 who had been exposed to COVID-19. The CDR3 DNA reads as TGCGCCAGCAGCTTGGGGGGGACAAGCTCCTACAATGAGCAGTTCTTC. Translation: CASSLGGTSSYNEQFF. The full variable domain, its missing parts supplied by reference TRBV5-1 and TRBJ2-1, is KAGVTQTPRYLIKTRGQQVTLSCSPISGHRSVSWYQQTPGQGLQFLFEYFSETQRNKGNFPGRFSGRQFSNSRSEMNVSTLELGDSALYLCASSLGGTSSYNEQFFGPGTRLTVL.